This T cell receptor (beta chain) is from a study of immune cell composition in non-small cell lung cancer. Study-wide findings and caveats: Squamous carcinomas (approximately 75%) more often had tumour-associated clones >0.5% than adenocarcinomas (roughly 33%). Lung adenocarcinomas had lower top 10 clone scores and clonality than squamous tumours. In adenocarcinoma, maximal tumour-associated clone frequency tracked TIL tumour reactivity.

The V and J ends lost 2 bases and 0 bases respectively, with 17 bases between them. The CDR3 has 18 amino acids. CDR1 is WNHNN, CDR2 SYGVQD, per germline (reference sequence). Points on this clone: No antigen is known for it.

The protocol was immunoSEQ multiplex PCR, while the TCRdb copy is restricted to in-frame clones and leaves out a portion. Among some 11,000 clones listed, about 60% were seen once. Input material: lung tumor tissue. The V gene is TRBV10-1, the J gene TRBJ2-1; D may be TRBD2 (5 bases). The sequence came from a human donor with non-small cell lung cancer. CDR3 loop: CASSEQARGRSSYNEQFF. The CDR3 nucleotides read TGCGCCAGCAGTGAGCAGGCCCGGGGTAGGTCCTCCTACAATGAGCAGTTCTTC.